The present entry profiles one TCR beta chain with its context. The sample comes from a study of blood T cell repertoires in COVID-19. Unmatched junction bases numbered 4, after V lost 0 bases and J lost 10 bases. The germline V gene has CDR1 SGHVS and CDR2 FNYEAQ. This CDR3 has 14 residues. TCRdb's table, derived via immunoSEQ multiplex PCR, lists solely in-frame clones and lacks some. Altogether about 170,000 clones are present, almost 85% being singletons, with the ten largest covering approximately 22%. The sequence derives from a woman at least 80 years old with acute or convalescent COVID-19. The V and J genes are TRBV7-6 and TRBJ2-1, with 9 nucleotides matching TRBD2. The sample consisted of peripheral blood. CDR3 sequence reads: CASSLAAGGREQFF. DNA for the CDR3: TGTGCCAGCAGCTTAGCAGCGGGAGGCCGCGAGCAGTTCTTC.